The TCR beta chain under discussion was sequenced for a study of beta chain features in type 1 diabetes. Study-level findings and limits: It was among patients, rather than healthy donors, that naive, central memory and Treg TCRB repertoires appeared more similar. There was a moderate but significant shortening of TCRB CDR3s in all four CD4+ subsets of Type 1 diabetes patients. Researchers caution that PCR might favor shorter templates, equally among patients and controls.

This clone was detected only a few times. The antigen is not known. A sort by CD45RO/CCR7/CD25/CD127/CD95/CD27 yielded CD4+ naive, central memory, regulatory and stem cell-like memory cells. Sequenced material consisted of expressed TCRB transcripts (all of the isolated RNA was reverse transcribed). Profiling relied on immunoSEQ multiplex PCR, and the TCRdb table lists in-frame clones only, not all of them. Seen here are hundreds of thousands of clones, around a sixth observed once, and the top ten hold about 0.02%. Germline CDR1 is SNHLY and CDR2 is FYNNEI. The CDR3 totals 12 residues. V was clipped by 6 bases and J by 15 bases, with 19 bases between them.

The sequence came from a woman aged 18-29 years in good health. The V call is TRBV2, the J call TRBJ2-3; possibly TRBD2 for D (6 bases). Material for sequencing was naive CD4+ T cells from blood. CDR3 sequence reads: CASSNTRGRHYF. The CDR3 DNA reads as TGTGCCAGCAGCAACACGCGGGGTCGTCACTATTTT.